Shown below are 22 T cell receptor beta chains from a single sample sequenced in a study of blood T cell repertoires in COVID-19. Sequencing was performed with immunoSEQ multiplex PCR; in TCRdb, only in-frame clones are kept and a portion is missing. The data contain 300,000 or so clones, roughly 88% of them singletons. The specimen sequenced was peripheral blood. Every receptor here comes from a woman aged 25-40 years with COVID-19, enrolled during active disease.

The V call is TRBV24-1, the J call TRBJ2-1; 9 bases line up with TRBD2. V trimming: 6 bases; J trimming: 5 bases; junction bases outside the gene matches: 4. CDR3 length equals 14 residues. Germline V lookup: CDR1 KGHDR, CDR2 SFDVKD. CDR3 amino acids: CATSIGGRDNEQFF. The CDR3 nucleotides read TGTGCCACCAGTATCGGCGGGAGGGACAATGAGCAGTTCTTC.

The chain couples TRBV29-1 to TRBJ2-3, with TRBD2 matching over 10 bases. Germline values: CDR1 SQVTM, CDR2 ANQGSEA. CDR3 size: 14 residues. Trimming removed 7 bases from V and 5 bases from J; junction bases left unmatched: 9. The CDR3 bases are TGCAGCGAGCTAGCGGGAGCTTTGGGAGATACGCAGTATTTT. Its protein product is CSELAGALGDTQYF.

The chain links TRBV5-5 to TRBJ2-1; TRBD2 matches at 13 bases. V was pared by 3 bases and J by 0 bases, with 9 bases of the junction left unmatched. The germline V gene has CDR1 SGHKS and CDR2 YYEKEE (reference sequence). The CDR3 extends over 19 amino acids. The CDR3 region is CASSYTSGRGVASYNEQFF. CDR3 bases: TGTGCCAGCAGCTACACTAGCGGGAGGGGGGTAGCCTCCTACAATGAGCAGTTCTTC.

This clone was seen just once. The DNA for the CDR3 is TGTGCCAGCAGACCCGGACTAGCGGGGGAATCAGATACGCAGTATTTT. Protein: CASRPGLAGESDTQYF. The chain carries TRBV7-2 and TRBJ2-3, with 13 bases identical to TRBD2. CDR3 length: 16 amino acids. V was pared by 6 bases and J by 4 bases, with 7 bases of the junction left unmatched. CDR1 and CDR2 from the germline V gene are SGHTA and FQGNSA.

Here the CDR3 reads CASSQEDRANTIYF. CDR3 coding DNA: TGTGCCAGCAGCCAAGAGGACAGGGCGAACACCATATATTTT. The chain links TRBV3-1 (or the pseudogene TRBV3-2) to TRBJ1-3; TRBD1 aligns across 8 bases. Trimming took 0 bases from V and 7 from J; bases not matched to a gene: 2. CDR1 is LGHDT, CDR2 YNNKEL, per germline (reference sequence). The CDR3 consists of 14 residues.

The chain recombines TRBV5-5 with TRBJ1-2; tentative D call: TRBD1 (5 bases). The CDR3 spans 14 residues. Trimming removed 7 bases from V and 3 bases from J, with 16 bases in between. Germline CDR1 is SGHKS and CDR2 is YYEKEE (reference sequence). CDR3 region: CASSPGPGDYGYTF. The CDR3, as DNA: TGTGCCAGCTCCCCGGGGCCGGGGGACTATGGCTACACCTTC.

The table lists this clone with a count of one. The chain recombines TRBV15 with TRBJ1-5, with 9 bases matching TRBD1. Germline V gene sequence: CDR1 LNHNV, CDR2 YYDKDF (reference sequence). The CDR3 length is 18 residues. V gave up 0 bases and J gave up 5 bases; unmatched junction bases: 11. CDR3 region: CATSRDPRAGQGDQPQHF. The DNA of the CDR3 is TGTGCCACCAGCAGAGATCCCCGAGCGGGACAGGGAGATCAGCCCCAGCATTTT.

This clone appeared a single time. V usage is TRBV25-1 and J usage is TRBJ1-2; TRBD1 agrees at 8 bases. CDR1 MGHDK and CDR2 SYGVNS come from the germline V gene. With V trimmed by 3 bases and J by 5 bases, 5 bases remained unmatched. The CDR3 consists of 14 residues. The CDR3 sequence is CASSETGDIYGYTF. The CDR3 DNA is TGTGCCAGCAGTGAGACAGGGGACATTTATGGCTACACCTTC.

In regard to this clone: Other DNA sequences of this sample code for an identical CDR3. The chain couples TRBV5-4 to TRBJ2-1; D is possibly TRBD1 (6 bases). The CDR3 totals 15 residues. V was cut by 4 bases and J by 0 bases, with 11 bases left in between. Germline CDR1 SGHNT, CDR2 YYREEE (reference sequence). CDR3 coding DNA: TGTGCCAGCAGCCTAGGACAGAGCTCCTACAATGAGCAGTTCTTC. This sequence encodes CASSLGQSSYNEQFF.

The chain joins TRBV6-5 to TRBJ2-4; D might be TRBD2 (5 bases). This CDR3 contains 14 residues. Trimming shortened V by 6 bases and J by 2 bases, and 11 bases separated the two germline ends. Germline V gene lookup returns CDR1 MNHEY and CDR2 SVGAGI. CDR3 coding DNA: TGTGCCAGCAGCCCAACTAGATCCAAAAACATTCAGTACTTC. The encoded protein is CASSPTRSKNIQYF.

The chain couples TRBV28 to TRBJ1-5; 8 positions match TRBD1. CDR1 is MDHEN, CDR2 SYDVKM, per germline. The CDR3 length is 16 residues. V dropped 5 bases and J dropped 3; count of bases not matched to a gene: 9. CDR3 nucleotides: TGTGCCAGCAGTCCCAACGACAGGGGAAACAATCAGCCCCAGCATTTT. Its protein product is CASSPNDRGNNQPQHF.

V and J are TRBV29-1 and TRBJ1-3, with D tentatively TRBD1 (5 bases). The CDR3 covers 13 residues. Germline V gene data show CDR1 as SQVTM and CDR2 as ANQGSEA. Trimming shortened V by 7 bases and J by 4 bases, and 14 bases separated the two germline ends. The CDR3 DNA reads as TGCAGCGGACTCATAAGGGGCGGAAACACCATATATTTT. Protein sequence: CSGLIRGGNTIYF.

The chain links TRBV7-2 to TRBJ1-2; 7 nucleotides agree with TRBD1. The trim removed 4 bases at V and 6 bases at J, leaving 8 bases unmatched. The CDR3 length is 14 residues. The germline V gene encodes CDR1 SGHTA and CDR2 FQGNSA. DNA for the CDR3: TGTGCCAGCAGCTACCCGACAGGGCGGAATGGCTACACCTTC. This codes for CASSYPTGRNGYTF.

This rearrangement joins TRBV27 to TRBJ1-1, with 10 positions matching TRBD1. V lost 5 bases, J lost 1 base, and 10 bases stayed unmatched. Germline assignment: CDR1 MNHEY and CDR2 SMNVEV (reference sequence). The CDR3 has 17 residues. The CDR3 sequence is CASSPTPGQGTNTEAFF. The CDR3, as DNA: TGTGCCAGCAGTCCTACCCCGGGACAGGGGACGAACACTGAAGCTTTCTTT.

The chain combines TRBV10-3 with TRBJ2-3; D may be TRBD2 (5 bases). Germline V gene sequence: CDR1 ENHRY, CDR2 SYGVKD. V dropped 0 bases and J dropped 2 bases, with 9 bases sitting between them. The CDR3 length is 15 residues. This CDR3 is CAISESTTFTDTQYF. The CDR3 region has the DNA TGTGCCATCAGTGAGTCGACTACTTTCACAGATACGCAGTATTTT.

The chain uses TRBV15 and TRBJ1-5; D not resolved. The CDR3 loop spans 17 amino acids. Germline-derived CDR1 and CDR2 are LNHNV and YYDKDF (reference sequence). Trimming cost V 0 bases and J 1 base, with 13 bases left between them. The CDR3 DNA reads TGTGCCACCAGCAGAGATTTTTACGGGGTAAGCAATCAGCCCCAGCATTTT. Amino acid sequence: CATSRDFYGVSNQPQHF.

The V and J genes are TRBV7-9 and TRBJ1-1; 10 bases agree with TRBD1. Germline V gene lookup returns CDR1 SEHNR and CDR2 FQNEAQ (reference sequence). Trimming removed 5 bases from V and 0 bases from J; junction bases left unmatched: 6. This CDR3 comprises 16 residues. In DNA form, the CDR3 reads TGTGCCAGCAGCCCCCGGACAGGGGGTATGAACACTGAAGCTTTCTTT. Translated: CASSPRTGGMNTEAFF.

This clone was picked up a small number of times. Within the sample, other DNA sequences also encode this same CDR3. This sequence joins TRBV19 and TRBJ1-1, with D perhaps matching TRBD1 (6 bases). The V end was cut by 8 bases, the J end by 0 bases, with 7 bases between. Germline lookup yields CDR1 LNHDA and CDR2 SQIVND (reference sequence). The CDR3 has 12 amino acids. The CDR3 nucleotides are TGTGCCAGTCGGGACATGAACACTGAAGCTTTCTTT. Its protein product is CASRDMNTEAFF.

This chain links TRBV9 with TRBJ2-5; 8 positions match TRBD2. Germline lookup yields CDR1 SGDLS and CDR2 YYNGEE. There are 13 residues in the CDR3. Trimming removed 4 bases from V and 5 bases from J; junction bases left unmatched: 4. The CDR3 loop reads CASSTRLAETQYF. The CDR3 DNA reads as TGTGCCAGCAGCACGAGACTAGCGGAGACCCAGTACTTC.

This sequence joins TRBV5-6 and TRBJ2-2, with TRBD2 identical over 10 bases. The ends lost 4 bases at V and 0 bases at J; junction bases unmatched: 6. This CDR3 contains 17 residues. Looked up from germline, CDR1 is SGHDT and CDR2 is YYEEEE. The CDR3 DNA reads TGTGCCAGCAGCAGTACTAGCGGGAAAACGAACACCGGGGAGCTGTTTTTT. Translating gives CASSSTSGKTNTGELFF.

In this sample, this clone turned up once. The chain combines TRBV29-1 with TRBJ2-1; D gene unclear. Germline V gene lookup returns CDR1 SQVTM and CDR2 ANQGSEA. The CDR3 is made up of 14 amino acids. V was shortened by 4 bases and J by 6 bases, with 16 bases between the two germline ends. The CDR3 protein is CSVGRLESVNEQFF. CDR3 DNA: TGCAGCGTTGGGCGGTTAGAGTCGGTCAATGAGCAGTTCTTC.

CDR3 DNA: TGCAGCGCCGCCGGGACAGAAACTAACTATGGCTACACCTTC. This codes for CSAAGTETNYGYTF. This chain joins TRBV29-1 and TRBJ1-2, with 7 nucleotides matching TRBD1. CDR1 is SQVTM and CDR2 is ANQGSEA in the germline V gene. CDR3 length equals 14 residues. V trimming: 7 bases; J trimming: 0 bases; junction bases outside the gene matches: 8.